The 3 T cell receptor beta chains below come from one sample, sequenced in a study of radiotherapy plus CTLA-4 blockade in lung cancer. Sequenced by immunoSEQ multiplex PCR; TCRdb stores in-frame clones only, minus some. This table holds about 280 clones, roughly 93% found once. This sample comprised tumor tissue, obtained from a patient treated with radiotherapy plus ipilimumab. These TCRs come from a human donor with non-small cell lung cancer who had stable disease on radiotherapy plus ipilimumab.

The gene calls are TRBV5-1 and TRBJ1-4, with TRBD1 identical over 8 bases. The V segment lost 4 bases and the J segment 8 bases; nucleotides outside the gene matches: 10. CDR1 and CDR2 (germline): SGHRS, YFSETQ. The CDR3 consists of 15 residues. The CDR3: CASSPQGAREEKLFF. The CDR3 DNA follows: TGCGCCAGCAGCCCTCAGGGGGCGCGTGAGGAAAAACTGTTTTTT. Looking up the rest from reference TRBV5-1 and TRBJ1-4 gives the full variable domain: KAGVTQTPRYLIKTRGQQVTLSCSPISGHRSVSWYQQTPGQGLQFLFEYFSETQRNKGNFPGRFSGRQFSNSRSEMNVSTLELGDSALYLCASSPQGAREEKLFFGSGTQLSVL.

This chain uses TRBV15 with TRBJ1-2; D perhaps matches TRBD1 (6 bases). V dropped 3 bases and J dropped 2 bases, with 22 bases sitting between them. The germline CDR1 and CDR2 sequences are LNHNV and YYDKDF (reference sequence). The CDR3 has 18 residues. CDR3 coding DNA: TGTGCCACCAGCAGTTCGAGAGCTACAGGGAGTCAGAACTATGGCTACACCTTC. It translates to CATSSSRATGSQNYGYTF.

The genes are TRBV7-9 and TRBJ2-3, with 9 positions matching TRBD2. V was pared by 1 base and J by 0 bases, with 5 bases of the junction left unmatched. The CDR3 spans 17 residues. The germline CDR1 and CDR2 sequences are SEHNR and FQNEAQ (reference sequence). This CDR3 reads CASSLEGLASSTDTQYF. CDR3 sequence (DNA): TGTGCCAGCAGCTTAGAGGGACTAGCTTCTAGCACAGATACGCAGTATTTT.